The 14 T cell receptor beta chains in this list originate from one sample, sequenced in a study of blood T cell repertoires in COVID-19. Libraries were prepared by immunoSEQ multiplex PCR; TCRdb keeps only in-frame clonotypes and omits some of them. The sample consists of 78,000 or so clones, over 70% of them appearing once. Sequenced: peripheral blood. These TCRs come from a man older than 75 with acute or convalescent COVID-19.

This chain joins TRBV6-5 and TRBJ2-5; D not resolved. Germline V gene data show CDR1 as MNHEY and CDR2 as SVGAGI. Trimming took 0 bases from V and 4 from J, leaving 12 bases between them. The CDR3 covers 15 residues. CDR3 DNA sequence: TGTGCCAGCAGTTACTCGGGCAGGTTTGGAGAGACCCAGTACTTC. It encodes CASSYSGRFGETQYF.

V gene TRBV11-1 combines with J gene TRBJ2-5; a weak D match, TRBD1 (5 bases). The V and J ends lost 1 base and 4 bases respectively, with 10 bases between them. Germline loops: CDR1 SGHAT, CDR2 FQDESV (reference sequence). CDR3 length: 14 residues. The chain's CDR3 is CASSLGRDRETQYF. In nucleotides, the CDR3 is TGTGCCAGCAGCTTAGGCAGGGATCGAGAGACCCAGTACTTC.

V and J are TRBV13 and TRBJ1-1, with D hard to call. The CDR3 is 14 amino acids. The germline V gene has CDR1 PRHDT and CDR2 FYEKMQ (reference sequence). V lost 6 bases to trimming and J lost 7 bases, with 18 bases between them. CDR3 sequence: CASRLTRLGLEAFF. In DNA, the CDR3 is TGTGCCAGCAGACTTACCCGGCTAGGCCTTGAAGCTTTCTTT.

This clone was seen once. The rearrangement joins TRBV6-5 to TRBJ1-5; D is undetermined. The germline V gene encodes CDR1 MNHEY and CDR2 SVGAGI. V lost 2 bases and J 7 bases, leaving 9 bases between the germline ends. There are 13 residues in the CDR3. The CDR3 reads CASSYGREQPQHF. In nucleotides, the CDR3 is TGTGCCAGCAGTTACGGGAGGGAACAGCCCCAGCATTTT.

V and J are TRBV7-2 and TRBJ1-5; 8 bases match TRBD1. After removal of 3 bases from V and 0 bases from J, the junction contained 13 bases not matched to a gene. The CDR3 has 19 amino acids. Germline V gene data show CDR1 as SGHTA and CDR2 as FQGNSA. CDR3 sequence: CASSFYQGAAEYSNQPQHF. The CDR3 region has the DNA TGTGCCAGCAGCTTCTACCAGGGGGCCGCGGAATATAGCAATCAGCCCCAGCATTTT.

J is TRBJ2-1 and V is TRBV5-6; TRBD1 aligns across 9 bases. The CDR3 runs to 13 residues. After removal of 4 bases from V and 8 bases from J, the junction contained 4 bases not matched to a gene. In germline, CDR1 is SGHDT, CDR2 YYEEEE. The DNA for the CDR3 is TGTGCCAGCAGCCCACAGGGGGCCTATGAGCAGTTCTTC. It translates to CASSPQGAYEQFF.

The CDR3 DNA sequence: TGTGCCAGCAGCTTGTTATCCGGGGGAGGGACAGATACGCAGTATTTT. Translated: CASSLLSGGGTDTQYF. The chain joins TRBV5-4 to TRBJ2-3, with 7 bases fitting TRBD2. The CDR3 covers 16 residues. CDR1 SGHNT and CDR2 YYREEE come from the germline V gene (reference sequence). V shed 1 base and J 3 bases; nucleotides not matched to a gene: 8.

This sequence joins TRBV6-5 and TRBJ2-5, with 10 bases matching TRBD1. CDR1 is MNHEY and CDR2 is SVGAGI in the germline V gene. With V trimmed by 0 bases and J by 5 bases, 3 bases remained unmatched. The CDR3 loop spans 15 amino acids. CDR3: CASSYSGQGPETQYF. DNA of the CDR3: TGTGCCAGCAGTTACTCGGGACAGGGGCCTGAGACCCAGTACTTC.

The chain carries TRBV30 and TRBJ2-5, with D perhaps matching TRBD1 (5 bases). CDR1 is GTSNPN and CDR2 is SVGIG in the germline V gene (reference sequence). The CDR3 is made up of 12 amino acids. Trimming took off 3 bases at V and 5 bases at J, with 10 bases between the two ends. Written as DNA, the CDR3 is TGTGCCTGGAGCAGGGCGGCGGAGACCCAGTACTTC. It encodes CAWSRAAETQYF.

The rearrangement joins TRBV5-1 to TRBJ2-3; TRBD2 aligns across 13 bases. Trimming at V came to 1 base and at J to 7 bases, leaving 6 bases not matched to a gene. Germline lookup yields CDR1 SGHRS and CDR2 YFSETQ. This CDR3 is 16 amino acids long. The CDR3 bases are TGCGCCAGCAGCTTGACTAGCGGGGGGGCGTATTATACGCAGTATTTT. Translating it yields CASSLTSGGAYYTQYF.

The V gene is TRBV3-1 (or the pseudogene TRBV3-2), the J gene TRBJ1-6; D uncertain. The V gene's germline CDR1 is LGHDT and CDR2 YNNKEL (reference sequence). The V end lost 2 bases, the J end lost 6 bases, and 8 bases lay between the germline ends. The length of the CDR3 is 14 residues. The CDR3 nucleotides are TGTGCCAGCAGCCAAAATAGTTTTAATTCACCCCTCCACTTT. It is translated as CASSQNSFNSPLHF.

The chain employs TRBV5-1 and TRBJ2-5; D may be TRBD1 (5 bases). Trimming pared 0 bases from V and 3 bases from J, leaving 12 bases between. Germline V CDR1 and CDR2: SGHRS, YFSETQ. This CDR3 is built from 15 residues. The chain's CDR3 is CASSLAVGPEETQYF. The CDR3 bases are TGCGCCAGCAGCTTGGCCGTGGGGCCAGAAGAGACCCAGTACTTC.

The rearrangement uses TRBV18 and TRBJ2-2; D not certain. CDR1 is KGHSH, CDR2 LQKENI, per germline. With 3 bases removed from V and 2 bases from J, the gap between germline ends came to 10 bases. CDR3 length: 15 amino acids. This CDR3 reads CASSPAALNTGELFF. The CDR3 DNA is TGTGCCAGCTCACCGGCGGCTCTAAACACCGGGGAGCTGTTTTTT. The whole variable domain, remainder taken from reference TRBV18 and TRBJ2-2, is NAGVMQNPRHLVRRRGQEARLRCSPMKGHSHVYWYRQLPEEGLKFMVYLQKENIIDESGMPKERFSAEFPKEGPSILRIQQVVRGDSAAYFCASSPAALNTGELFFGEGSRLTVL.

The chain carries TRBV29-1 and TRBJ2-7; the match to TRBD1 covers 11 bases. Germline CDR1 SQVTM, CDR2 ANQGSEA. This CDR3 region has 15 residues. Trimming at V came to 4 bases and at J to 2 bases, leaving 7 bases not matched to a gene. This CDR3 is CSVVVGTGGAYEQYF. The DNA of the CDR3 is TGCAGCGTTGTAGTAGGGACAGGGGGGGCCTACGAGCAGTACTTC.